Only a few counts were recorded for the clone carrying this TCR beta chain. Antigen unknown. The data were obtained in a study of response to subunit inactivated influenza vaccine. Study outcomes and limitations: The authors offered the suggestion that each seasonal influenza vaccination recruits few new T cells.

Germline trimming cut 6 bases from V and 0 bases from J; bases unmatched to any gene: 4. The CDR3 is 14 amino acids. Germline CDR1 is MNHEY and CDR2 is SVGEGT. TCRdb reprocessed the RT-PCR reads with MiXCR, giving one entry per CDR3 protein. The table includes over 750,000 distinct CDR3 sequences, approximately 21% detected once. The sample was PBMCs from blood, taken more than 4 days after vaccination. This chain links TRBV6-2 or TRBV6-3 with TRBJ2-5; 7 bases match TRBD2. The sequence derives from a man aged 45-60 years who received an inactivated influenza vaccine. The CDR3 nucleotides are TGTGCCAGCAGAGCCGGGACTAACCAAGAGACCCAGTACTTC. It codes for CASRAGTNQETQYF.